These 32 T cell receptor beta chains share one sample of origin, sequenced in a study of blood T cells in healthy people across ages. Using a J-beta primer mix together with a sample-barcoded 5' primer, a second PCR was run for about 7 to 12 cycles. TCRdb reprocessed the 5' RACE reads with MiXCR, giving one entry per CDR3 protein. The data contain hundreds of thousands of distinct CDR3 sequences, about 51% of them singletons. Source material: blood. The receptors shown here come from a woman aged 80 or older in good health.

Many counts were recorded for this clonotype. The chain uses TRBV3-1 and TRBJ2-1, with TRBD1 as a possible D gene (5 bases). CDR1 is LGHDT and CDR2 is YNNKEL in the germline V gene (reference sequence). The CDR3 loop spans 16 amino acids. Trimming shortened V by 0 bases and J by 3 bases, and 12 bases separated the two germline ends. CDR3 DNA sequence: TGTGCCAGCAGCCAAGATAAGGGGATTTACTACAATGAGCAGTTCTTC. Its protein product is CASSQDKGIYYNEQFF.

Of note for this clonotype: It may be a read error: a sequence one base away is much more abundant. This sequence joins TRBV9 and TRBJ2-3; TRBD1 aligns across 8 bases. With 2 bases clipped from V and 4 bases from J, the junction kept 6 bases outside the gene matches. The length of the CDR3 is 15 residues. Germline loops: CDR1 SGDLS, CDR2 YYNGEE. The CDR3 here is CASSVGTGLADTQYF. The CDR3 coding sequence is TGTGCCAGCAGCGTCGGGACAGGACTCGCAGATACGCAGTATTTT.

This clonotype was seen many times. The chain links TRBV28 to TRBJ2-1, with D perhaps matching TRBD1 (5 bases). CDR1 is MDHEN, CDR2 SYDVKM, per germline. The CDR3 loop spans 12 amino acids. Trimming stripped 3 bases from V and 12 bases from J, with 12 bases between. The chain's CDR3 is CASSLFSRGQFF. The CDR3 DNA sequence: TGTGCCAGCAGTTTGTTCTCTAGGGGGCAGTTCTTC.

This clonotype was observed a few times. The chain joins TRBV6-5 to TRBJ2-2, with 9 bases that match TRBD2. CDR3 size: 14 residues. The V gene's germline CDR1 is MNHEY and CDR2 SVGAGI. The junction had 4 bases not matched to a gene; V was cut back by 5 bases and J by 6 bases. The DNA of the CDR3 is TGTGCCAGCAGTCCGGCGGGAGGGCCCGGGGAGCTGTTTTTT. This encodes CASSPAGGPGELFF.

In this sample, this clonotype turned up many times. The CDR3 loop reads CASSFSGPYGYTF. The CDR3 region has the DNA TGCGCCAGCAGCTTCTCAGGCCCTTATGGCTACACCTTC. The chain links TRBV5-1 to TRBJ1-2; D gene uncertain. The V and J ends lost 2 bases and 5 bases respectively, with 10 bases between them. Germline V gene lookup returns CDR1 SGHRS and CDR2 YFSETQ. This CDR3 has 13 amino acids.

V gene TRBV20-1 combines with J gene TRBJ2-3; D gene unclear. Trimming stripped 0 bases from V and 2 bases from J, with 15 bases between. The CDR3 contains 16 residues. Per the germline V gene, CDR1 is DFQATT and CDR2 is SNEGSKA (reference sequence). CDR3 region: CSARDLGFSDTDTQYF. DNA of the CDR3: TGCAGTGCTAGAGATCTCGGGTTCTCTGACACAGATACGCAGTATTTT.

This clonotype has just a few counts. The gene calls are TRBV5-1 and TRBJ2-5; maybe TRBD1 (6 bases). V lost 5 bases to trimming and J lost 11 bases, with 22 bases between them. The CDR3 length is 14 residues. Germline CDR1 and CDR2: SGHRS and YFSETQ. The CDR3 DNA is TGCGCCAGCAGTCCGTACAGGGTGGTTAATGAGCAGTACTTC. This codes for CASSPYRVVNEQYF.

The chain links TRBV28 to TRBJ1-2; D remains unclear. The CDR3 runs to 14 residues. Per germline, CDR1 MDHEN and CDR2 SYDVKM. Trimming took 4 bases from V and 5 from J, leaving 14 bases between them. The chain's CDR3 is CASSSRASLYGYTF. CDR3 DNA: TGTGCCAGCAGTTCCAGAGCGTCACTATATGGCTACACCTTC.

This chain links TRBV25-1 with TRBJ1-2; no reliable D call. CDR1 and CDR2 (germline): MGHDK, SYGVNS. The V end was cut by 2 bases, the J end by 4 bases, with 11 bases between. The CDR3 length is 14 residues. For the CDR3, the DNA is TGTGCCAGCAGTGAAACAAGAAGAGGCTATGGCTACACCTTC. Its translation: CASSETRRGYGYTF.

Note on this clonotype: A much larger clone differs by one base, so this may be a read error. A read error is likely, as this CDR3 ends without the conserved phenylalanine or tryptophan. The chain is built from TRBV28 and TRBJ2-7; D remains ambiguous. Germline CDR1 and CDR2: MDHEN and SYDVKM. V was pared by 6 bases and J by 3 bases, with 18 bases between. The CDR3 is made up of 15 amino acids. CDR3 region: CASSLIGRNGYEQYL. The CDR3 DNA reads as TGTGCCAGCAGCCTCATCGGACGTAACGGCTACGAGCAGTACTTA.

The chain couples TRBV5-1 to TRBJ2-1; 12 bases line up with TRBD2. The CDR3 extends over 14 amino acids. Germline-derived CDR1 and CDR2 are SGHRS and YFSETQ. The V gene end was trimmed by 3 bases and the J gene end by 10 bases; junction bases not matched to a gene: 5. The CDR3 region is CASSSSGRDEEQFF. The CDR3 DNA follows: TGCGCCAGCAGCTCTAGCGGGAGGGACGAAGAGCAGTTCTTC.

This clonotype was found a few times. V gene TRBV20-1 combines with J gene TRBJ1-1, with 8 positions matching TRBD1. This CDR3 region has 15 residues. From germline, CDR1 is DFQATT and CDR2 SNEGSKA (reference sequence). Trimming at V came to 2 bases and at J to 1 base, leaving 6 bases not matched to a gene. The CDR3 bases are TGCAGTGCTAGACCTTACAGGGGGAGGAACACTGAAGCTTTCTTT. Translating gives CSARPYRGRNTEAFF.

This clonotype was counted ten times or more. A single base separates this from a much larger clone, so it may be a read error. The chain joins TRBV2 to TRBJ2-1; D remains ambiguous. Germline-derived CDR1 and CDR2 are SNHLY and FYNNEI. This CDR3 has 11 amino acids. The germline V and J ends were trimmed by 6 bases and 4 bases, with 4 bases remaining between them. In DNA, the CDR3 is TGTGCCAGCAGATTTTACAATGAGCAGTTCTTC. Translating it yields CASRFYNEQFF. Together with reference TRBV2 and TRBJ2-1, the CDR3 gives the full variable domain: EPEVTQTPSHQVTQMGQEVILRCVPISNHLYFYWYRQILGQKVEFLVSFYNNEISEKSEIFDDQFSVERPDGSNFTLKIRSTKLEDSAMYFCASRFYNEQFFGPGTRLTVL.

The CDR3 protein is CSGGQRNTEAFF. Written as DNA, the CDR3 is TGCAGTGGGGGGCAGAGGAACACTGAAGCTTTCTTT. This chain links TRBV20-1 with TRBJ1-1, with D possibly being TRBD1 (6 bases). Deletions cut 7 bases from V and 1 base from J, with 10 bases between. Germline V gene data show CDR1 as DFQATT and CDR2 as SNEGSKA (reference sequence). CDR3 length: 12 residues.

The chain joins TRBV2 to TRBJ2-4, with D perhaps matching TRBD1 or TRBD2 (5 bases each). The germline CDR1 and CDR2 sequences are SNHLY and FYNNEI. The V gene lost 2 bases and the J gene lost 13 bases, with 30 bases spanning the gap. This CDR3 is built from 18 residues. The CDR3: CASSESLPGTSINYKQYF. As DNA, the CDR3 is TGTGCCAGCAGTGAATCCCTGCCCGGGACCTCGATCAACTACAAGCAGTACTTC.

The J gene is TRBJ2-7, the V gene TRBV2; D is uncertain. V lost 8 bases, J lost 4 bases, and 18 bases lay in between. The CDR3 has 14 amino acids. Germline CDR1 and CDR2: SNHLY and FYNNEI. The CDR3 DNA follows: TGTGCCAGCCGTAACCTCGATAGGGTTTACGAGCAGTACTTC. It is translated as CASRNLDRVYEQYF.

V and J are TRBV9 and TRBJ2-7; TRBD1 matches 8 bases. Germline assignment: CDR1 SGDLS and CDR2 YYNGEE. The trim removed 0 bases at V and 7 bases at J, leaving 6 bases unmatched. This CDR3 has 14 residues. The CDR3 coding sequence is TGTGCCAGCAGCGTAGATGACAGGGGCGGGGAGCAGTACTTC. Encoded protein: CASSVDDRGGEQYF. The full variable domain, its missing parts supplied by reference TRBV9 and TRBJ2-7, is DSGVTQTPKHLITATGQRVTLRCSPRSGDLSVYWYQQSLDQGLQFLIQYYNGEERAKGNILERFSAQQFPDLHSELNLSSLELGDSALYFCASSVDDRGGEQYFGPGTRLTVT.

With respect to this clonotype: This may be a read error: a much more frequent sequence differs by one nucleotide. CDR3 protein: CASKVGGVGNEQFF. The CDR3 DNA follows: TGTGCCAGCAAAGTGGGGGGGGTCGGCAATGAGCAGTTCTTC. The gene calls are TRBV28 and TRBJ2-1; 7 nucleotides agree with TRBD2. The CDR3 extends over 14 amino acids. From germline, CDR1 is MDHEN and CDR2 SYDVKM. V lost 7 bases and J lost 6; bases outside the gene matches: 9.

This chain connects TRBV28 to TRBJ2-7, with TRBD1 matching 9 bases. Germline loops: CDR1 MDHEN, CDR2 SYDVKM. V was pared by 6 bases and J by 8 bases, with 8 bases of the junction left unmatched. CDR3 length equals 13 residues. As DNA, the CDR3 is TGTGCCAGCAGCCTGGGACAGGGCCACAAGCAGTACTTC. This translates into CASSLGQGHKQYF.

This clonotype occurred a few times. The rearrangement uses TRBV20-1 and TRBJ1-2, with unresolved D. V gave up 5 bases and J gave up 1 base, with 8 bases separating them. The CDR3 is made up of 12 amino acids. Germline CDR1 DFQATT, CDR2 SNEGSKA (reference sequence). In DNA form, the CDR3 reads TGCAGTGCTGGAAGCAGTAACTATGGCTACACCTTC. It specifies CSAGSSNYGYTF.

Only a few counts were recorded for this clonotype. The V gene is TRBV12-3 or TRBV12-4, the J gene TRBJ1-2, with 11 bases matching TRBD1. CDR3 length: 15 residues. After removal of 2 bases from V and 8 bases from J, the junction contained 7 bases not matched to a gene. The CDR3 bases are TGTGCCAGCAGTTTAAGTGCAGGGACAGGGGGGGGCTACACCTTC. It specifies CASSLSAGTGGGYTF.

This clonotype came up many times. The genes are TRBV12-3 or TRBV12-4 and TRBJ1-2; the match to TRBD1 covers 11 bases. The CDR3 has 15 amino acids. The ends lost 1 base at V and 4 bases at J; junction bases unmatched: 2. DNA for the CDR3: TGTGCCAGCAGTTTAGTGGACAGGGGGCTCTATGGCTACACCTTC. Translated: CASSLVDRGLYGYTF.

This clonotype was picked up a small number of times. V gene TRBV30 combines with J gene TRBJ2-1; possibly TRBD1 or TRBD2 for D (5 bases each). There are 17 residues in the CDR3. Germline V gene sequence: CDR1 GTSNPN, CDR2 SVGIG (reference sequence). V lost 0 bases, J lost 6 bases, and 21 bases lay in between. The CDR3 protein is CAWSVGMGPRGANEQFF. The CDR3 DNA follows: TGTGCCTGGAGTGTAGGGATGGGACCCCGGGGAGCCAATGAGCAGTTCTTC.

The genes are TRBV29-1 and TRBJ1-4; TRBD1 aligns across 8 bases. The CDR3 contains 14 residues. The germline CDR1 and CDR2 sequences are SQVTM and ANQGSEA. Unmatched junction bases numbered 4, after V lost 3 bases and J lost 4 bases. The CDR3 nucleotides read TGCAGCGTTGATCCAGGGGGCGGTAATGAAAAACTGTTTTTT. It specifies CSVDPGGGNEKLFF.

This clonotype came up a few times. A much larger clonotype is one base distant, so this may be a read error. The V call is TRBV9, the J call TRBJ2-7, with D uncertain. V lost 4 bases to trimming and J lost 7 bases, with 15 bases between them. The CDR3 length is 13 residues. Germline-derived CDR1 and CDR2 are SGDLS and YYNGEE. The CDR3 protein is CASSQAHYNEQYF. The CDR3 nucleotides are TGTGCCAGCAGCCAGGCCCACTACAATGAGCAGTACTTC.

This clonotype appeared a few times. The chain employs TRBV29-1 and TRBJ2-7, with TRBD1 as a possible D gene (5 bases). Trimming took off 0 bases at V and 5 bases at J, with 11 bases between the two ends. Germline values: CDR1 SQVTM, CDR2 ANQGSEA. CDR3 length equals 13 residues. CDR3 region: CSVEEDSPHEQYF. The CDR3 DNA reads TGCAGCGTTGAAGAAGACAGCCCACACGAGCAGTACTTC.

This clonotype was observed a few times. J is TRBJ1-1 and V is TRBV12-3 or TRBV12-4; no reliable D call. V lost 5 bases, J lost 6 bases, and 7 bases lay in between. The CDR3 totals 11 residues. Here the CDR3 reads CASSRDSEAFF. CDR3 coding DNA: TGTGCCAGCAGTAGAGACTCTGAAGCTTTCTTT.

The chain joins TRBV5-1 to TRBJ1-1; D ambiguous. The V end was cut by 4 bases, the J end by 5 bases, with 12 bases between. Germline loops: CDR1 SGHRS, CDR2 YFSETQ. This CDR3 is built from 13 residues. DNA for the CDR3: TGCGCCAGCAGCCTTTTCGAAGGGACTGAAGCTTTCTTT. It encodes CASSLFEGTEAFF.

This clonotype occurred many times. This chain connects TRBV4-1 to TRBJ2-7; 8 bases map to TRBD1. J gave up 1 base and V 4 bases, and 15 bases lay outside the gene matches. Germline assignment: CDR1 MGHRA and CDR2 YSYEKL. This CDR3 region has 18 residues. DNA for the CDR3: TGCGCCAGCAGCCGACTCGAGACAGGGGAAAAGGGGTCCTACGAGCAGTACTTC. This codes for CASSRLETGEKGSYEQYF.

This clonotype was observed a handful of times. The gene calls are TRBV5-1 and TRBJ1-1; D perhaps matches TRBD1 (6 bases). Germline V gene data show CDR1 as SGHRS and CDR2 as YFSETQ. The CDR3 loop spans 15 amino acids. Trimming removed 6 bases at V and 1 base at J, with 16 bases between. The CDR3 nucleotides are TGCGCCAGCAAGAGCCAGGGGTATGGGAACACTGAAGCTTTCTTT. Protein sequence: CASKSQGYGNTEAFF.

This clonotype has a handful of counts. The chain recombines TRBV6-5 with TRBJ2-1; D is possibly TRBD1 (6 bases). Germline lookup yields CDR1 MNHEY and CDR2 SVGAGI. The V end was cut by 5 bases, the J end by 0 bases, with 14 bases between. This CDR3 comprises 16 residues. CDR3 loop: CASSQQLDSSYNEQFF. Written as DNA, the CDR3 is TGTGCCAGCAGTCAGCAATTGGACAGCTCCTACAATGAGCAGTTCTTC.

This clonotype turned up a few times. The rearrangement links TRBV28 to TRBJ2-7; the match to TRBD2 covers 10 bases. This CDR3 has 15 amino acids. Germline CDR1 reads MDHEN; CDR2 reads SYDVKM. V lost 2 bases to trimming and J lost 7 bases; unmatched junction nucleotides: 8. In nucleotides, the CDR3 is TGTGCCAGCAGTTTACTAGCGGGGGCCCTTCGGGAGCAGTACTTC. Translating it yields CASSLLAGALREQYF.